This TCR beta chain was observed in a study of cytomegalovirus exposure and HLA in healthy donors. 60 Vbeta and 13 Jbeta primers were used in PCR. Sequencing was performed with immunoSEQ multiplex PCR; in TCRdb, only in-frame clones are kept and a portion is missing. The sample lists about 180,000 clones, over 65% occurring once. Overall study findings and caveats: Across all donors, roughly uniform sequencing depth was an assumption of the presence/absence analyses. V segments that were indistinguishable, TRBV6-2 and TRBV6-3 among them, were omitted from analysis. Clonal expansion was found to be greater in HLA-associated TCR beta chains than in equally common others in a later analysis.

With respect to this clone: Its antigen is not identified.

In germline, CDR1 is GTSNPN, CDR2 SVGIG (reference sequence). The V and J ends lost 3 bases and 4 bases respectively, with 15 bases between them. The CDR3 is 14 amino acids. This sequence was found in a woman aged 25 to 39 in good health and CMV-seropositive. The specimen sequenced was PBMCs. The rearrangement joins TRBV30 to TRBJ1-2, with a weak D call TRBD1 (5 bases). The CDR3 region is CAWRSPGQLYGYTF. The CDR3 DNA follows: TGTGCCTGGAGGAGTCCAGGACAACTCTATGGCTACACCTTC.